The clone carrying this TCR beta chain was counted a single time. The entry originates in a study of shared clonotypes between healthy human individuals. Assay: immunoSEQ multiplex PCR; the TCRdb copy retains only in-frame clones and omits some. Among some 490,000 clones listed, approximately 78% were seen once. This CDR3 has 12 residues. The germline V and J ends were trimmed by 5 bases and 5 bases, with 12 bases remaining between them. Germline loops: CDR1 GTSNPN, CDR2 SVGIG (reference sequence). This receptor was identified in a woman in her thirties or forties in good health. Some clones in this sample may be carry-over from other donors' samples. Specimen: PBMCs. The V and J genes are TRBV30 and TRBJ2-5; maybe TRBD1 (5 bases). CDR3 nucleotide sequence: TGTGCCTGGGCTCAGGGAAGGGAGACCCAGTACTTC. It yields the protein CAWAQGRETQYF.